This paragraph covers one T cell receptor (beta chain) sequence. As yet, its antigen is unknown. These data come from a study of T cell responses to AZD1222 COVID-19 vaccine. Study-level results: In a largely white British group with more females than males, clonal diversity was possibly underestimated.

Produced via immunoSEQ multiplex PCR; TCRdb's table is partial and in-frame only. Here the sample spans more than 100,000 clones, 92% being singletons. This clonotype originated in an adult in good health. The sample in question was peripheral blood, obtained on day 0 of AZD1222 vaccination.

CDR3 nucleotide sequence: TGTGCCAGCAGCTACGATAACTTCAGGGGTAAACCCCAGCATTTT. Its protein product is CASSYDNFRGKPQHF. J is TRBJ1-5 and V is TRBV6-6; TRBD1 might be the D (6 bases). Germline CDR1 MNHNY, CDR2 SVGAGI (reference sequence). The V end lost 6 bases, the J end lost 10 bases, and 22 bases lay between the germline ends. This CDR3 region has 15 residues.